This note documents a single TCR beta chain sequence. The antigen remains unidentified. This CDR3 is 14 amino acids long. Deletions cut 3 bases from V and 4 bases from J, with 10 bases between. This sample is drawn from a study of response to subunit inactivated influenza vaccine. Regarding the study as a whole: Only a handful of new T cells, the authors suggested, are recruited with each seasonal influenza vaccination.

TCRdb itself ran the RT-PCR reads through MiXCR, one entry per CDR3 protein. The sample carries hundreds of thousands of distinct CDR3 sequences, approximately 15% recorded once. The receptor was isolated from a man in his fifties who received an inactivated influenza vaccine. V and J are TRBV12-3 or TRBV12-4 and TRBJ1-5; unclear D gene. The sample consisted of PBMCs from blood, taken approximately 15 days before vaccination. CDR3 bases: TGTGCCAGCAGTTTCCTTGATCGTAATCAGCCCCAGCATTTT. Its translation is CASSFLDRNQPQHF.